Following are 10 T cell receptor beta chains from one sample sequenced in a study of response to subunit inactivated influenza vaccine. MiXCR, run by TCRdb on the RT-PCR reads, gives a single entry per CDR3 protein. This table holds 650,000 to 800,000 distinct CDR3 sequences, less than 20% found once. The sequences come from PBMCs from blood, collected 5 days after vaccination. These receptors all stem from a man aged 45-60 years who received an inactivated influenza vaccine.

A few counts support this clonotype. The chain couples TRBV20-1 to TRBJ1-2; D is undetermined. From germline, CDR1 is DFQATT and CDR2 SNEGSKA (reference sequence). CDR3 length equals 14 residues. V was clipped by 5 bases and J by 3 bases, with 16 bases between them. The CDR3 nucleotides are TGCAGTGCTCTCCGACGGGTCCAGGACTATGGCTACACCTTC. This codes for CSALRRVQDYGYTF.

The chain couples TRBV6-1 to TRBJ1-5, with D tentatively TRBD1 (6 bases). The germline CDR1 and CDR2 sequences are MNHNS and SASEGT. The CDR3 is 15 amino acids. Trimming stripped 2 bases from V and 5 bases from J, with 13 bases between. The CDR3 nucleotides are TGTGCCAGCAGTGAACTACAGGGAACCCATCAGCCCCAGCATTTT. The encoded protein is CASSELQGTHQPQHF.

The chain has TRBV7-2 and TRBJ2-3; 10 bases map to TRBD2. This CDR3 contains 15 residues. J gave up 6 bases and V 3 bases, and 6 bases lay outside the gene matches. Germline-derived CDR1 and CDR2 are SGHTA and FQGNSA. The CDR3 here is CASSFSAGGPDTQYF. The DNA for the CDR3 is TGTGCCAGCAGCTTTTCAGCGGGGGGGCCGGATACGCAGTATTTT.

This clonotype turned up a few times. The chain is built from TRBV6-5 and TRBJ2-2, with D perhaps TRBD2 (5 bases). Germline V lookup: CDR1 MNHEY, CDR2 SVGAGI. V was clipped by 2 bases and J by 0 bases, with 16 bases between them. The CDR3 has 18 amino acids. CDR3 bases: TGTGCCAGCAGTTACCCCCTGGGGATAGCGACGAACACCGGGGAGCTGTTTTTT. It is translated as CASSYPLGIATNTGELFF.

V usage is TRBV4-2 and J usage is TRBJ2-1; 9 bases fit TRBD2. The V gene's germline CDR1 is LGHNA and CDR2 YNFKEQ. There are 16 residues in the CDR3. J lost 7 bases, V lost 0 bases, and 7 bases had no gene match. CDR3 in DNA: TGTGCCAGCAGCCAAGATGGCGGGAGGGCCGGTAATGAGCAGTTCTTC. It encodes CASSQDGGRAGNEQFF.

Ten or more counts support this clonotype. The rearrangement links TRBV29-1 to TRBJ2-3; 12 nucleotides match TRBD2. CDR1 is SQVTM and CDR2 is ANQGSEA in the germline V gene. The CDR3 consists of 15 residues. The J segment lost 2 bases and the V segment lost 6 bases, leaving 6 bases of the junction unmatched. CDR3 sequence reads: CSVDGLAGNTDTQYF. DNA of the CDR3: TGCAGCGTGGACGGACTAGCGGGAAACACAGATACGCAGTATTTT.

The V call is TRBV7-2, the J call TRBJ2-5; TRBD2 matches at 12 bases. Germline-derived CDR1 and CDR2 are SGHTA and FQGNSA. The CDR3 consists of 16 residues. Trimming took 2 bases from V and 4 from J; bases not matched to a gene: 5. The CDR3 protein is CASSLLAGGPGETQYF. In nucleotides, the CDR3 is TGTGCCAGCAGCTTACTAGCGGGAGGGCCCGGAGAGACCCAGTACTTC.

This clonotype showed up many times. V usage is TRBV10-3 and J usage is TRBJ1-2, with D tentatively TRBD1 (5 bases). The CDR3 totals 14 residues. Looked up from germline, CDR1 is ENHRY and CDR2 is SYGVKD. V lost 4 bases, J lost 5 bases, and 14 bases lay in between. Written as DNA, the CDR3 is TGTGCCATCAGTGCTGGGACCGCTATTTATGGCTACACCTTC. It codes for CAISAGTAIYGYTF.

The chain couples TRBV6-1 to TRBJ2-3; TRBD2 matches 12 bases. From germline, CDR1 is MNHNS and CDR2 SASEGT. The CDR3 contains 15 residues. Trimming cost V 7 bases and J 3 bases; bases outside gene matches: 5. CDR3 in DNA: TGTGCCAGCAAAAAACTAGCGGGGGGTACAGATACGCAGTATTTT. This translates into CASKKLAGGTDTQYF.

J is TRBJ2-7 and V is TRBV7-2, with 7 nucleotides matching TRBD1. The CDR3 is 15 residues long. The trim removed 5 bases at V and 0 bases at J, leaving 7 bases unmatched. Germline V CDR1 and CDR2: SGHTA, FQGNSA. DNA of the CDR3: TGTGCCAGCAGCCCCGGGACAGCTTTCTCCTACGAGCAGTACTTC. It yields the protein CASSPGTAFSYEQYF.